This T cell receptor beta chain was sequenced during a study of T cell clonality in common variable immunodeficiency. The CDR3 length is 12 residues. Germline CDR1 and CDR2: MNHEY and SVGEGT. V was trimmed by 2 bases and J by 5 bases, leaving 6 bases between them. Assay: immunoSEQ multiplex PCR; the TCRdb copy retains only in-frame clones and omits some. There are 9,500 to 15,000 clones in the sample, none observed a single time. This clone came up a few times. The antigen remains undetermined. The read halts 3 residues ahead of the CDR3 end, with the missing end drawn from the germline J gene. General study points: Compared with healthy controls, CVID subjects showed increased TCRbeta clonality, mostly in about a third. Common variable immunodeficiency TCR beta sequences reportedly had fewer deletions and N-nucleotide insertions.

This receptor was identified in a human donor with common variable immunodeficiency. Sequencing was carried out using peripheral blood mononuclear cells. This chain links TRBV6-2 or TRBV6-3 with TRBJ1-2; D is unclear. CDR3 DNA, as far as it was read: TGTGCCAGCAGTTACGGCAGGTATGGC. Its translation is CASSYGRYG. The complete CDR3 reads CASSYGRYGYTF.